Below are 27 T cell receptor beta chains sequenced from a single sample in a study of blood T cell repertoires in COVID-19. The protocol was immunoSEQ multiplex PCR, while the TCRdb copy is restricted to in-frame clones and leaves out a portion. The sample lists tens of thousands of clones; 79% were seen once. Source material: peripheral blood. Source of these receptors: a woman over 75 with active or convalescent COVID-19.

This sequence joins TRBV7-2 and TRBJ1-5; D perhaps matches TRBD1 (5 bases). Germline V gene sequence: CDR1 SGHTA, CDR2 FQGNSA. This CDR3 spans 19 amino acids. V was pared by 5 bases and J by 2 bases, with 25 bases between. The CDR3 DNA reads as TGTGCCAGCAGCCCAAGGACGGCGGCAGGGCCATATGGCAATCAGCCCCAGCATTTT. Encoded protein: CASSPRTAAGPYGNQPQHF. The complete variable domain, with remaining parts taken from reference TRBV7-2 and TRBJ1-5, reads GAGVSQSPSNKVTEKGKDVELRCDPISGHTALYWYRQSLGQGLEFLIYFQGNSAPDKSGLPSDRFSAERTGGSVSTLTIQRTQQEDSAVYLCASSPRTAAGPYGNQPQHFGDGTRLSIL.

This CDR3 is CASSYSPSGGIFDTQYF. CDR3 coding DNA: TGTGCCAGCAGTTACTCCCCTAGCGGGGGTATTTTTGATACGCAGTATTTT. This rearrangement joins TRBV6-2 or TRBV6-3 to TRBJ2-3, with 10 nucleotides matching TRBD2. V dropped 0 bases and J dropped 6; count of bases not matched to a gene: 9. The length of the CDR3 is 17 residues. CDR1 is MNHEY, CDR2 SVGEGT, per germline.

V is TRBV6-2 or TRBV6-3 and J is TRBJ1-4; the D is unclear. Germline V CDR1 and CDR2: MNHEY, SVGEGT. CDR3 length: 13 residues. Trimming took off 6 bases at V and 5 bases at J, with 10 bases between the two ends. The chain's CDR3 is CASSNTRNEKLFF. The CDR3 bases are TGTGCCAGCAGCAACACTAGGAATGAAAAACTGTTTTTT.

This chain connects TRBV6-1 to TRBJ2-7; 11 bases match TRBD2. The CDR3 spans 13 residues. Looked up from germline, CDR1 is MNHNS and CDR2 is SASEGT. Trimming cost V 2 bases and J 7 bases; bases outside gene matches: 1. This chain's CDR3 is CASSEIAGGEQYF. The CDR3 region has the DNA TGTGCCAGCAGTGAAATAGCGGGAGGGGAGCAGTACTTC.

CDR3 protein: CATSRDPARTGNTIYF. The CDR3 coding sequence is TGTGCCACCAGCAGAGATCCAGCCAGGACTGGAAACACCATATATTTT. This chain uses TRBV15 with TRBJ1-3, with D hard to call. V shed 0 bases and J shed 2 bases, with 11 bases lying between them. The germline gives CDR1 LNHNV, CDR2 YYDKDF (reference sequence). The CDR3 contains 16 residues.

The rearrangement joins TRBV4-2 to TRBJ1-6; TRBD1 agrees at 10 bases. V shed 0 bases, J shed 7 bases, and the junction held 3 bases outside the gene matches. Germline V gene sequence: CDR1 LGHNA, CDR2 YNFKEQ. The CDR3 runs to 16 residues. CDR3 residues: CASSQEPGQGNSPLHF. DNA of the CDR3: TGTGCCAGCAGCCAAGAGCCGGGACAGGGGAATTCACCCCTCCACTTT.

V usage is TRBV6-2 or TRBV6-3 and J usage is TRBJ2-1; D possibly corresponds to TRBD1 (5 bases). The germline V gene has CDR1 MNHEY and CDR2 SVGEGT. This CDR3 has 16 residues. Trimming pared 0 bases from V and 6 bases from J, leaving 15 bases between. CDR3 sequence reads: CASSYSYVDRSNEQFF. CDR3 in DNA: TGTGCCAGCAGTTACTCCTATGTCGACAGAAGCAATGAGCAGTTCTTC.

In its sample, this clone was seen once. J is TRBJ1-1 and V is TRBV7-9, with 7 bases lining up with TRBD1. This CDR3 is 16 amino acids long. Trimming removed 1 base from V and 5 bases from J; junction bases left unmatched: 10. Germline V lookup: CDR1 SEHNR, CDR2 FQNEAQ (reference sequence). The CDR3 reads CASSLESLGGITEAFF. CDR3 bases: TGTGCCAGCAGCTTAGAGTCCCTAGGGGGCATAACTGAAGCTTTCTTT.

The DNA of the CDR3 is TGTGCCAGCAGCGAGGGACTAGCGGGAGGAGATACGCAGTATTTT. Residues: CASSEGLAGGDTQYF. The chain couples TRBV11-2 to TRBJ2-3; 15 bases map to TRBD2. The germline V gene encodes CDR1 SGHAT and CDR2 FQNNGV. This CDR3 is 15 amino acids long. Trimming at V came to 5 bases and at J to 5 bases, leaving 2 bases not matched to a gene.

This chain uses TRBV19 with TRBJ1-6, with a possible D match to TRBD1 (6 bases). The V and J ends lost 1 base and 5 bases respectively, with 12 bases between them. CDR3 length: 16 residues. The germline V gene has CDR1 LNHDA and CDR2 SQIVND (reference sequence). CDR3 nucleotide sequence: TGTGCCAGTAGTATAGGGGGGGGCGCCGATAATTCACCCCTCCACTTT. This gives the protein CASSIGGGADNSPLHF.

V usage is TRBV4-1 and J usage is TRBJ1-2, with a weak D call TRBD1 (6 bases). The V gene lost 0 bases and the J gene lost 2 bases, with 13 bases spanning the gap. CDR3 length: 16 amino acids. The germline V gene has CDR1 MGHRA and CDR2 YSYEKL. For the CDR3, the DNA is TGCGCCAGCAGCCAAGATAAGAACCAGGGGAACTATGGCTACACCTTC. Its translation: CASSQDKNQGNYGYTF.

The chain links TRBV4-3 to TRBJ2-2, with TRBD2 matching 7 bases. Germline values: CDR1 LGHNA, CDR2 YSLEER. Trimming took 4 bases from V and 3 from J; bases not matched to a gene: 8. CDR3 length: 16 residues. CDR3 region: CASSRETSLYTGELFF. For the CDR3, the DNA is TGCGCCAGCAGCCGAGAGACTAGCCTTTACACCGGGGAGCTGTTTTTT.

This clone was seen once. The genes are TRBV7-3 and TRBJ2-2; D is perhaps TRBD1 (6 bases). Germline CDR1 and CDR2: SGHTA and FQGTGA. With 5 bases removed from V and 1 base from J, the gap between germline ends came to 14 bases. CDR3 length: 16 residues. The CDR3 here is CASSAPGQENTGELFF. In DNA form, the CDR3 reads TGTGCCAGCAGCGCCCCGGGACAAGAGAACACCGGGGAGCTGTTTTTT.

CDR3: CAISEGTNMNTEAFF. CDR3 bases: TGTGCCATCAGTGAGGGGACAAACATGAACACTGAAGCTTTCTTT. The chain carries TRBV10-3 and TRBJ1-1, with D possibly being TRBD1 (6 bases). This CDR3 has 15 amino acids. V was shortened by 2 bases and J by 0 bases, with 10 bases between the two germline ends. The germline V gene encodes CDR1 ENHRY and CDR2 SYGVKD.

This chain joins TRBV6-5 and TRBJ1-6; D might be TRBD1 (5 bases). CDR3 length: 16 amino acids. Trimming removed 2 bases at V and 4 bases at J, with 12 bases between. Per germline, CDR1 MNHEY and CDR2 SVGAGI. The CDR3 region is CASSYTMTAYNSPLHF. The CDR3 DNA is TGTGCCAGCAGTTACACCATGACAGCATATAATTCACCCCTCCACTTT.

This rearrangement joins TRBV6-2 or TRBV6-3 to TRBJ1-5; D uncertain. Trimming pared 5 bases from V and 5 bases from J, leaving 13 bases between. CDR1 is MNHEY and CDR2 is SVGEGT in the germline V gene. The CDR3 totals 14 residues. CDR3 in DNA: TGTGCCAGCAGTGCCGGGTTTACTCATCAGCCCCAGCATTTT. It specifies CASSAGFTHQPQHF.

The count of this clone is one. The chain recombines TRBV7-9 with TRBJ1-4; possible D gene TRBD1, 6 bases. The V and J ends lost 5 bases and 5 bases respectively, with 24 bases between them. Germline CDR1 and CDR2: SEHNR and FQNEAQ (reference sequence). The CDR3 extends over 18 amino acids. In nucleotides, the CDR3 is TGTGCCAGCAGCCATACCACAACCCCAGGGGCAGGGAATGAAAAACTGTTTTTT. This translates into CASSHTTTPGAGNEKLFF.

This clone was recorded a few times. The CDR3 nucleotides read TGTGCCAGCTCACCACAGGGACAGGGTAATGGCTACACCTTC. This gives the protein CASSPQGQGNGYTF. The V and J genes are TRBV18 and TRBJ1-2; 9 nucleotides line up with TRBD1. CDR1 and CDR2 from the germline V gene are KGHSH and LQKENI. The CDR3 sequence is 14 residues long. Losses at the gene ends were 1 base for V and 6 bases for J; bases not matched to a gene: 3. Combining the CDR3 with reference TRBV18 and TRBJ1-2 gives the whole variable domain NAGVMQNPRHLVRRRGQEARLRCSPMKGHSHVYWYRQLPEEGLKFMVYLQKENIIDESGMPKERFSAEFPKEGPSILRIQQVVRGDSAAYFCASSPQGQGNGYTFGSGTRLTVV.

V is TRBV7-2 and J is TRBJ2-7, with TRBD2 matching 8 bases. This CDR3 comprises 15 residues. V was pared by 1 base and J by 6 bases, with 8 bases of the junction left unmatched. Per germline, CDR1 SGHTA and CDR2 FQGNSA. The CDR3 sequence: CASSLGTAGAREQYF. As DNA, the CDR3 is TGTGCCAGCAGCTTAGGAACAGCGGGAGCCCGCGAGCAGTACTTC. The variable domain in full, with the rest retrieved from reference TRBV7-2 and TRBJ2-7, is GAGVSQSPSNKVTEKGKDVELRCDPISGHTALYWYRQSLGQGLEFLIYFQGNSAPDKSGLPSDRFSAERTGGSVSTLTIQRTQQEDSAVYLCASSLGTAGAREQYFGPGTRLTVT.

V and J are TRBV6-6 and TRBJ1-5; D is perhaps TRBD1 (6 bases). V was clipped by 7 bases and J by 7 bases, with 17 bases between them. The CDR3 consists of 14 residues. Germline loops: CDR1 MNHNY, CDR2 SVGAGI (reference sequence). CDR3 sequence reads: CASTLLGGRQPQHF. The DNA of the CDR3 is TGTGCCAGCACCCTTCTAGGGGGTCGACAGCCCCAGCATTTT.

The genes are TRBV4-2 and TRBJ2-7, with 10 bases that match TRBD2. Trimming cost V 5 bases and J 6 bases; bases outside gene matches: 10. Germline CDR1 is LGHNA and CDR2 is YNFKEQ. This CDR3 spans 15 amino acids. In DNA form, the CDR3 reads TGTGCCAGCAGCGCCAGCGGGGGGGGGTATCGCGAGCAGTACTTC. Amino acid sequence: CASSASGGGYREQYF.

The chain is built from TRBV29-1 and TRBJ2-2; D possibly corresponds to TRBD1 (7 bases). Germline lookup yields CDR1 SQVTM and CDR2 ANQGSEA. The V and J ends lost 4 bases and 3 bases respectively, with 18 bases between them. The CDR3 is 16 amino acids. The CDR3 loop is CSVGPQGGAYTGELFF. The DNA of the CDR3 is TGCAGCGTTGGGCCTCAGGGGGGCGCGTACACCGGGGAGCTGTTTTTT.

J is TRBJ2-7 and V is TRBV7-2; 12 bases map to TRBD2. Trimming at V came to 5 bases and at J to 4 bases, leaving 6 bases not matched to a gene. The CDR3 totals 15 residues. CDR1 is SGHTA and CDR2 is FQGNSA in the germline V gene. Written as DNA, the CDR3 is TGTGCCAGCAGCGTCCTAGCGGGGGGGCGGTACGAGCAGTACTTC. This translates into CASSVLAGGRYEQYF.

The rearrangement uses TRBV19 and TRBJ1-5; unclear D gene. The CDR3 sequence is 15 residues long. Between the trimmed V and J ends, which lost 2 bases and 3 bases, there was a span of 11 bases. Germline V gene lookup returns CDR1 LNHDA and CDR2 SQIVND (reference sequence). The CDR3 reads CASSIQKGANQPQHF. For the CDR3, the DNA is TGTGCCAGTAGTATACAGAAAGGAGCCAATCAGCCCCAGCATTTT.

The chain combines TRBV9 with TRBJ2-5, with unresolved D. In germline, CDR1 is SGDLS, CDR2 YYNGEE. The CDR3 totals 13 residues. V lost 4 bases and J lost 5, with 12 bases in between. The CDR3 DNA is TGTGCCAGCAGCAAACAAAACCTCGAGACCCAGTACTTC. Residues: CASSKQNLETQYF.

The chain combines TRBV2 with TRBJ1-3; D might be TRBD1 (6 bases). Germline CDR1 SNHLY, CDR2 FYNNEI. The CDR3 totals 15 residues. V lost 5 bases to trimming and J lost 7 bases, with 18 bases between them. The CDR3 DNA follows: TGTGCCAGCAGTCGAGACAGGCGGTTAGGGAACACCATATATTTT. As protein: CASSRDRRLGNTIYF.

CDR3 in amino acids: CASSISGQGISYNSPLHF. CDR3 DNA: TGTGCCAGTAGTATCTCCGGACAGGGGATCTCCTATAATTCACCCCTCCACTTT. The V gene is TRBV19, the J gene TRBJ1-6, with 9 bases identical to TRBD1. The germline gives CDR1 LNHDA, CDR2 SQIVND (reference sequence). With 3 bases clipped from V and 0 bases from J, the junction kept 6 bases outside the gene matches. The CDR3 covers 18 residues. Combining the CDR3 with reference TRBV19 and TRBJ1-6 gives the whole variable domain DGGITQSPKYLFRKEGQNVTLSCEQNLNHDAMYWYRQDPGQGLRLIYYSQIVNDFQKGDIAEGYSVSREKKESFPLTVTSAQKNPTAFYLCASSISGQGISYNSPLHFGNGTRLTVT.